Each of the 11 T cell receptor beta chains below was sequenced from the same sample in a study of cytomegalovirus exposure and HLA in healthy donors. It was with 60 Vbeta and 13 Jbeta primers that the PCR ran. Assay: immunoSEQ multiplex PCR; the TCRdb copy retains only in-frame clones and omits some. Altogether 100,000 to 150,000 clones are present, approximately 75% being singletons, with the ten largest covering 5.9%. The sequencing input was PBMCs. The receptors originated from a woman aged 40 to 50 in good health and CMV-seropositive.

This rearrangement joins TRBV2 to TRBJ1-5, with TRBD1 matching over 9 bases. The CDR3 runs to 13 residues. Trimming took 6 bases from V and 5 from J; bases not matched to a gene: 2. The germline CDR1 and CDR2 sequences are SNHLY and FYNNEI. CDR3 in amino acids: CASRGDRDQPQHF. The CDR3 nucleotides read TGTGCCAGCAGGGGGGACAGGGATCAGCCCCAGCATTTT. Together with reference TRBV2 and TRBJ1-5, the CDR3 gives the full variable domain: EPEVTQTPSHQVTQMGQEVILRCVPISNHLYFYWYRQILGQKVEFLVSFYNNEISEKSEIFDDQFSVERPDGSNFTLKIRSTKLEDSAMYFCASRGDRDQPQHFGDGTRLSIL.

The V gene is TRBV5-6, the J gene TRBJ2-7; TRBD2 aligns across 8 bases. J lost 4 bases, V lost 4 bases, and 10 bases had no gene match. The CDR3 is 15 amino acids. Germline V CDR1 and CDR2: SGHDT, YYEEEE. DNA for the CDR3: TGTGCCAGCAGCCTGTCCCCTAGCGGGTGGTACGAGCAGTACTTC. Its protein product is CASSLSPSGWYEQYF.

The rearrangement links TRBV6-1 to TRBJ2-1, with 9 nucleotides matching TRBD1. The CDR3 is 15 residues long. V gave up 4 bases and J gave up 7 bases; unmatched junction bases: 8. The germline CDR1 and CDR2 sequences are MNHNS and SASEGT. The CDR3 protein is CASSATTGGMNEQFF. As DNA, the CDR3 is TGTGCCAGCAGTGCCACCACAGGGGGCATGAATGAGCAGTTCTTC.

Comment on this clone: At the DNA level, this CDR3 is encoded by other sequences in the same sample as well. The chain links TRBV28 to TRBJ1-5; weak D call: TRBD1 (6 bases). The V end was cut by 5 bases, the J end by 6 bases, with 8 bases between. Germline loops: CDR1 MDHEN, CDR2 SYDVKM. The CDR3 sequence is 12 residues long. In DNA form, the CDR3 reads TGTGCCAGCAGTCTACAGGGTCAGCCCCAGCATTTT. This encodes CASSLQGQPQHF.

The chain has TRBV10-3 and TRBJ2-7, with 9 nucleotides matching TRBD2. CDR1 is ENHRY, CDR2 SYGVKD, per germline. The CDR3 is made up of 18 amino acids. J was trimmed by 2 bases and V by 6 bases; bases with no gene match: 17. This CDR3 is CAISNSAAGGTPTYEQYF. As DNA, the CDR3 is TGTGCCATCAGCAATTCGGCAGCGGGAGGTACTCCGACCTACGAGCAGTACTTC.

This rearrangement joins TRBV19 to TRBJ2-3, with 11 bases lining up with TRBD2. V lost 6 bases, J lost 3 bases, and 11 bases stayed unmatched. The CDR3 runs 17 residues. The germline CDR1 and CDR2 sequences are LNHDA and SQIVND (reference sequence). The DNA for the CDR3 is TGTGCCAGTAGAAGGTTGGGTGCTAGCGGGGGGACAGATACGCAGTATTTT. Protein: CASRRLGASGGTDTQYF.

This chain connects TRBV4-3 to TRBJ2-2; weak D call: TRBD1 (6 bases). Trimming left V 4 bases short and J 5 bases short, with 11 bases between. The length of the CDR3 is 14 residues. Germline assignment: CDR1 LGHNA and CDR2 YSLEER. CDR3 amino acids: CASSPLGATGELFF. The CDR3 DNA is TGCGCCAGCAGCCCCTTGGGGGCTACCGGGGAGCTGTTTTTT.

This rearrangement joins TRBV29-1 to TRBJ2-5, with D possibly matching TRBD2 (5 bases). Judging by the DNA end, TRBJ2-7 fits better; the J call may be wrong. The germline CDR1 and CDR2 sequences are SQVTM and ANQGSEA. The CDR3 is made up of 14 amino acids. The DNA for the CDR3 is TGCAGCGTTGTGGACCCGGGGAGCTCCTACGAGCAGTACTTC. Residues: CSVVDPGSSYEQYF.

The J gene is TRBJ2-5, the V gene TRBV9; 7 bases are shared with TRBD2. Germline CDR1 SGDLS, CDR2 YYNGEE. The J segment lost 2 bases and the V segment lost 4 bases, leaving 14 bases of the junction unmatched. The CDR3 runs to 17 residues. The CDR3 loop reads CASSRPLGAGAQETQYF. For the CDR3, the DNA is TGTGCCAGCAGCCGTCCACTAGGGGCGGGAGCGCAAGAGACCCAGTACTTC.

This clone appeared a few times. This chain connects TRBV9 to TRBJ2-1; 7 bases map to TRBD2. The V gene's germline CDR1 is SGDLS and CDR2 YYNGEE. The ends lost 3 bases at V and 2 bases at J; junction bases unmatched: 5. This CDR3 contains 15 residues. This chain's CDR3 is CASSGFREAYNEQFF. As DNA, the CDR3 is TGTGCCAGCAGCGGCTTCCGGGAGGCCTACAATGAGCAGTTCTTC.

This chain connects TRBV6-5 to TRBJ2-1, with TRBD2 matching 7 bases. This CDR3 is built from 15 residues. V shed 0 bases, J shed 8 bases, and the junction held 7 bases outside the gene matches. Germline V gives CDR1 MNHEY, CDR2 SVGAGI. The CDR3 nucleotides read TGTGCCAGCAGTTACTCCGCGGGAGATTTGGATGAGCAGTTCTTC. It codes for CASSYSAGDLDEQFF.